What follows are 26 T cell receptor beta chains derived from one specimen sequenced in a study of sequential checkpoint blockade in melanoma. Some clones are missing from TCRdb's copy, which holds only in-frame ones; the method was immunoSEQ multiplex PCR. Of more than 15,000 clones in the sample, approximately 73% are singletons; the top ten hold 20%. The treatment is: randomized to nivolumab then ipilimumab (arm A) or the reverse (arm B). Sequences were derived from CD8+ T cells sorted from blood (inferred from file names), sampled from a patient given nivolumab and ipilimumab in sequence. These TCRs come from a human donor with melanoma.

This rearrangement joins TRBV6-6 to TRBJ1-2, with TRBD1 matching 9 bases. Germline V gives CDR1 MNHNY, CDR2 SVGAGI (reference sequence). V trimming: 2 bases; J trimming: 6 bases; junction bases outside the gene matches: 4. The CDR3 extends over 14 amino acids. CDR3 sequence: CASSYIRTGDGYTF. DNA for the CDR3: TGTGCCAGCAGTTACATCCGGACAGGGGATGGCTACACCTTC.

The chain carries TRBV7-9 and TRBJ2-7; D uncertain. The CDR3 runs 12 residues. The V gene's germline CDR1 is SEHNR and CDR2 FQNEAQ (reference sequence). V shed 4 bases and J shed 3 bases, with 7 bases lying between them. The CDR3 spells CASSSPHYEQYF. The CDR3 coding sequence is TGTGCCAGCAGCTCCCCCCACTACGAGCAGTACTTC.

The chain carries TRBV7-9 and TRBJ1-1, with 7 bases identical to TRBD1. Germline CDR1 reads SEHNR; CDR2 reads FQNEAQ (reference sequence). Trimming at V came to 6 bases and at J to 1 base, leaving 11 bases not matched to a gene. This CDR3 spans 16 amino acids. CDR3 amino acids: CASSLVLGQPNTEAFF. In DNA, the CDR3 is TGTGCCAGCAGTCTCGTACTGGGACAGCCGAACACTGAAGCTTTCTTT.

The chain carries TRBV28 and TRBJ2-7; 9 bases are shared with TRBD2. The CDR3 is made up of 16 amino acids. Germline CDR1 MDHEN, CDR2 SYDVKM. After removal of 4 bases from V and 2 bases from J, the junction contained 9 bases not matched to a gene. The chain's CDR3 is CASSSPIAGAAYEQYF. CDR3 nucleotides: TGTGCCAGCAGTTCGCCGATAGCGGGAGCGGCCTACGAGCAGTACTTC. The full variable domain, with the rest looked up from reference TRBV28 and TRBJ2-7, is DVKVTQSSRYLVKRTGEKVFLECVQDMDHENMFWYRQDPGLGLRLIYFSYDVKMKEKGDIPEGYSVSREKKERFSLILESASTNQTSMYLCASSSPIAGAAYEQYFGPGTRLTVT.

The gene calls are TRBV19 and TRBJ2-1, with TRBD2 identical over 7 bases. The CDR3 is 15 residues long. V gave up 5 bases and J gave up 0 bases; unmatched junction bases: 4. In germline, CDR1 is LNHDA, CDR2 SQIVND (reference sequence). The CDR3 reads CASSVLAVSYNEQFF. As DNA, the CDR3 is TGTGCCAGTAGTGTCCTAGCGGTCTCCTACAATGAGCAGTTCTTC.

This clone was picked up a small number of times. The gene calls are TRBV7-9 and TRBJ2-7; D is unresolved. Germline V gene lookup returns CDR1 SEHNR and CDR2 FQNEAQ (reference sequence). The CDR3 is 12 amino acids. The V end was cut by 4 bases, the J end by 3 bases, with 7 bases between. The chain's CDR3 is CASSSPNYEQYF. The CDR3 DNA is TGTGCCAGCAGCTCCCCCAACTACGAGCAGTACTTC.

The rearrangement links TRBV28 to TRBJ2-7; D unresolved. V was cut by 5 bases and J by 3 bases, with 11 bases left in between. CDR1 MDHEN and CDR2 SYDVKM come from the germline V gene. This CDR3 is 13 amino acids long. For the CDR3, the DNA is TGTGCCAGCAGTCCTCTAGGATACTACGAGCAGTACTTC. Its protein product is CASSPLGYYEQYF.

V gene TRBV14 combines with J gene TRBJ1-1, with D possibly TRBD1 on 5 matching bases. The CDR3 totals 15 residues. The ends were cut back, 1 base at V and 3 bases at J, with 12 bases in the middle. CDR1 SGHDN and CDR2 FVKESK come from the germline V gene. The CDR3 reads CASSQGLGGDTEAFF. DNA for the CDR3: TGTGCCAGCAGCCAAGGCCTGGGGGGGGACACTGAAGCTTTCTTT.

The rearrangement links TRBV9 to TRBJ2-7; 14 bases agree with TRBD2. V dropped 0 bases and J dropped 4; count of bases not matched to a gene: 0. The germline V gene encodes CDR1 SGDLS and CDR2 YYNGEE. The CDR3 has 15 residues. This chain's CDR3 is CASSVGTSGRYEQYF. In DNA form, the CDR3 reads TGTGCCAGCAGCGTAGGGACTAGCGGGAGGTACGAGCAGTACTTC. Full variable domain (rest looked up from reference TRBV9 and TRBJ2-7): DSGVTQTPKHLITATGQRVTLRCSPRSGDLSVYWYQQSLDQGLQFLIQYYNGEERAKGNILERFSAQQFPDLHSELNLSSLELGDSALYFCASSVGTSGRYEQYFGPGTRLTVT.

The chain uses TRBV9 and TRBJ2-1; D is possibly TRBD2 (5 bases). Trimming pared 0 bases from V and 8 bases from J, leaving 18 bases between. The germline V gene encodes CDR1 SGDLS and CDR2 YYNGEE. The CDR3 totals 16 residues. CDR3: CASSVEGKPVGDEQFF. The CDR3 region has the DNA TGTGCCAGCAGCGTAGAGGGAAAGCCCGTCGGGGATGAGCAGTTCTTC. Full variable domain (rest looked up from reference TRBV9 and TRBJ2-1): DSGVTQTPKHLITATGQRVTLRCSPRSGDLSVYWYQQSLDQGLQFLIQYYNGEERAKGNILERFSAQQFPDLHSELNLSSLELGDSALYFCASSVEGKPVGDEQFFGPGTRLTVL.

The genes are TRBV4-1 and TRBJ1-1; a weak D match, TRBD1 (6 bases). Per germline, CDR1 MGHRA and CDR2 YSYEKL. The CDR3 contains 16 residues. Trimming removed 2 bases at V and 1 base at J, with 14 bases between. For the CDR3, the DNA is TGCGCCAGCAGCCAATTTCTGATAGGGGGGAACACTGAAGCTTTCTTT. Protein sequence: CASSQFLIGGNTEAFF.

CDR3 sequence (DNA): TGTGCCAGCAGCCACCACCGGGACAGGGCAACCTACGAGCAGTACTTC. It translates to CASSHHRDRATYEQYF. The chain uses TRBV7-6 and TRBJ2-7; 9 bases fit TRBD1. This CDR3 has 16 residues. Germline V gene lookup returns CDR1 SGHVS and CDR2 FNYEAQ. With V trimmed by 5 bases and J by 2 bases, 10 bases remained unmatched.

V usage is TRBV21-1 and J usage is TRBJ2-3; the DNA was not compared with TRBD1, the D call given in the table. TRBV21-1 is termed a pseudogene. The CDR3 spans 17 residues. The CDR3: CASSKDGTGYQPDTQYF. CDR3 in DNA: TGTGCCAGCAGCAAAGACGGAACAGGGTACCAACCAGATACGCAGTATTTT.

CDR3 sequence reads: CASSPFIGTAYEQYF. In DNA form, the CDR3 reads TGTGCCAGCAGCCCCTTCATCGGGACAGCCTACGAGCAGTACTTC. This rearrangement joins TRBV7-3 to TRBJ2-7, with 7 nucleotides matching TRBD1. Germline loops: CDR1 SGHTA, CDR2 FQGTGA. The CDR3 contains 15 residues. The V and J ends lost 5 bases and 2 bases, in that order; junction bases with no gene match: 9. Combining the CDR3 with reference TRBV7-3 and TRBJ2-7 gives the whole variable domain GAGVSQTPSNKVTEKGKYVELRCDPISGHTALYWYRQSLGQGPEFLIYFQGTGAADDSGLPNDRFFAVRPEGSVSTLKIQRTERGDSAVYLCASSPFIGTAYEQYFGPGTRLTVT.

The CDR3 loop reads CASSQAWTGVYEQYF. The CDR3 DNA is TGCGCCAGCAGCCAAGCTTGGACAGGGGTTTACGAGCAGTACTTC. This sequence joins TRBV4-3 and TRBJ2-7; 9 bases are a match to TRBD1. The V gene's germline CDR1 is LGHNA and CDR2 YSLEER. The CDR3 sequence is 15 residues long. J lost 4 bases, V lost 1 base, and 5 bases had no gene match.

The chain is built from TRBV9 and TRBJ2-7, with 7 positions matching TRBD2. Germline values: CDR1 SGDLS, CDR2 YYNGEE. This CDR3 comprises 15 residues. J gave up 0 bases and V 3 bases, and 6 bases lay outside the gene matches. CDR3: CASSEGGQASYEQYF. For the CDR3, the DNA is TGTGCCAGCAGCGAGGGAGGGCAAGCCTCCTACGAGCAGTACTTC.

The J gene is TRBJ2-1, the V gene TRBV4-1; weak D call: TRBD1 (6 bases). Germline lookup yields CDR1 MGHRA and CDR2 YSYEKL. Trimming stripped 6 bases from V and 6 bases from J, with 15 bases between. There are 14 residues in the CDR3. In DNA, the CDR3 is TGCGCCAGCAGTTATTCAGGGGCTCCCAATGAGCAGTTCTTC. Protein: CASSYSGAPNEQFF.

This chain uses TRBV7-9 with TRBJ2-5, with D tentatively TRBD1 (6 bases). V gave up 5 bases and J gave up 3 bases, with 16 bases separating them. Germline assignment: CDR1 SEHNR and CDR2 FQNEAQ (reference sequence). The CDR3 covers 15 residues. The CDR3 is CASSLRTASKETQYF. The DNA for the CDR3 is TGTGCCAGCAGCCTTCGGACAGCTTCCAAAGAGACCCAGTACTTC.

The chain joins TRBV4-3 to TRBJ2-4; TRBD1 is a possible D gene (5 bases). V was pared by 0 bases and J by 1 base, with 13 bases between. The CDR3 is made up of 17 amino acids. CDR1 is LGHNA and CDR2 is YSLEER in the germline V gene. The CDR3 DNA reads as TGCGCCAGCAGCCAAGAGGGTCCCCACAGGGCCAAAAACATTCAGTACTTC. Translation: CASSQEGPHRAKNIQYF.

The chain's CDR3 is CASSDSDSPGTQYF. CDR3 DNA: TGTGCCAGCAGTGACTCCGACAGCCCGGGTACGCAGTATTTT. The chain couples TRBV6-1 to TRBJ2-3; D might be TRBD1 (5 bases). The CDR3 runs to 14 residues. Trimming took off 3 bases at V and 8 bases at J, with 15 bases between the two ends. Germline CDR1 is MNHNS and CDR2 is SASEGT.

The chain has TRBV28 and TRBJ2-1, with 8 nucleotides matching TRBD1. The CDR3 spans 16 residues. Germline CDR1 MDHEN, CDR2 SYDVKM. J gave up 5 bases and V 6 bases, and 12 bases lay outside the gene matches. The DNA for the CDR3 is TGTGCCAGCAGGCAACCGGACAGGGTGGCCAACAATGAGCAGTTCTTC. It translates to CASRQPDRVANNEQFF.

The chain combines TRBV27 with TRBJ2-7; 8 nucleotides line up with TRBD1. The length of the CDR3 is 16 residues. After removal of 5 bases from V and 0 bases from J, the junction contained 9 bases not matched to a gene. Looked up from germline, CDR1 is MNHEY and CDR2 is SMNVEV (reference sequence). The CDR3 loop is CASSTSDRARSYEQYF. The DNA for the CDR3 is TGTGCCAGCAGTACCTCGGACAGGGCCCGCTCCTACGAGCAGTACTTC.

The gene calls are TRBV29-1 and TRBJ2-7; 7 nucleotides match TRBD1. From germline, CDR1 is SQVTM and CDR2 ANQGSEA. Unmatched junction bases numbered 4, after V lost 8 bases and J lost 3 bases. The CDR3 extends over 11 amino acids. CDR3 loop: CSYRTGYEQYF. CDR3 DNA sequence: TGCAGCTATAGGACAGGCTACGAGCAGTACTTC.

V is TRBV27 and J is TRBJ1-2, with 7 positions matching TRBD1. The germline V gene encodes CDR1 MNHEY and CDR2 SMNVEV (reference sequence). The trim removed 10 bases at V and 8 bases at J, leaving 16 bases unmatched. The CDR3 extends over 14 amino acids. The CDR3 sequence is CATSFLSGRGGYTF. CDR3 nucleotide sequence: TGTGCCACCTCCTTCCTTTCGGGCAGGGGGGGCTACACCTTC.

This CDR3 reads CASSPLTTGKSPLHF. The DNA for the CDR3 is TGTGCCAGCAGCCCGCTTACTACAGGGAAGTCACCCCTCCACTTT. This chain links TRBV7-2 with TRBJ1-6; maybe TRBD1 (6 bases). The V end lost 5 bases, the J end lost 10 bases, and 18 bases lay between the germline ends. Germline CDR1 is SGHTA and CDR2 is FQGNSA. The CDR3 has 15 amino acids.

A word on this clone: Compared with germline, one end of the junction differs, possibly owing to a read error. The V and J genes are TRBV7-7 and TRBJ2-5, with 8 positions matching TRBD1. In germline, CDR1 is SSHAT, CDR2 FNYEAQ (reference sequence). The CDR3 runs 15 residues. Written as DNA, the CDR3 is TGTGCTAGCAGCCCTTTCCCGGACAGGGCGGAGACCCAGTACTTC. It codes for CASSPFPDRAETQYF.